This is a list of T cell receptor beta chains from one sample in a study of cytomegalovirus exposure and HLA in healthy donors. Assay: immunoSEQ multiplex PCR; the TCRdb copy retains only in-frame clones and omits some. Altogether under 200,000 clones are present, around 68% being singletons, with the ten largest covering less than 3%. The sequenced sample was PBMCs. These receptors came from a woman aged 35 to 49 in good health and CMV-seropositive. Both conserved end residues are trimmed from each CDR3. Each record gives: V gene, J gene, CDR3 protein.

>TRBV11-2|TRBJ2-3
ASSLAQPGLAGAMATQY
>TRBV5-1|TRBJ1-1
ASSWDSEGLEAF
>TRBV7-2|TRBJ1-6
ASSSRRGDSPLH
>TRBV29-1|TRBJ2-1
SGGTSAVYNEQF
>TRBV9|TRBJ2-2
ASSTGTFSGELF
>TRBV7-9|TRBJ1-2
ASRGLGDGYT
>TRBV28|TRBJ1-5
ASSFSGTGGSIGDQPQH
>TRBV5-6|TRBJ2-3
ASSPPPGTSGSFVDTQY
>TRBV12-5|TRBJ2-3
ASRDRSTDTQY
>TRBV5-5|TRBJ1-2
ASSTARQEVAIGYT
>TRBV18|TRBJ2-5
ASSPTENHRGSGGETQY
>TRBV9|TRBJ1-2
ASSVGLGGGGYP
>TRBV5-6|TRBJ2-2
ASSLKQTNTGELF
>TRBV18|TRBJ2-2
ASSPAWNTGELF
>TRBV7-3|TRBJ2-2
ASSVGLAGPTGELF
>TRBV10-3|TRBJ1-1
AISGREGEAF
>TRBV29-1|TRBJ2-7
SVGGRNSYEQY
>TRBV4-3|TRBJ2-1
ASSQDPAGIGYEQF
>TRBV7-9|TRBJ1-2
ASSLELGSPKGGYT
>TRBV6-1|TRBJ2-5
ASSARTGDQETQY
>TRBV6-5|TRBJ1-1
ASRPPSGPSTEAF
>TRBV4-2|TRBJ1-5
ASSQEGRWQGGQPQH
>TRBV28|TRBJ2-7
ASKKGGGGLYEQY
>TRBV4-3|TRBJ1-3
ASSQVGGAAGNTIY
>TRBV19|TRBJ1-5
AIATGVGQPQH
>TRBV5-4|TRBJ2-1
ASSAPGGHYNEQF
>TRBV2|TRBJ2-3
ASRGIAGITDTQY
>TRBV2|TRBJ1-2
ASSEVIYGYT
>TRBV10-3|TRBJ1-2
AISVNSYGYT
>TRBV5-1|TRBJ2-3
ASSVPGLGGTDTQY
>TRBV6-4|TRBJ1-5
ASSESDTNQPQH
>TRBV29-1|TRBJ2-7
SVVSGDTYEQY
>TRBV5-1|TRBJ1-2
ASSFEENYGYT
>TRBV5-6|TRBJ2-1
ASSFPSGGDNEQF
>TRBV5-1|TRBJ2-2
ASSFLAGGLGTGELF
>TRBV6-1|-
ASSPPVNEQY
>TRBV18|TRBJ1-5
ASSSQGRDQPQH
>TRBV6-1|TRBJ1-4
ASSEGPPRTNEKLF
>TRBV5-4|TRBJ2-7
ASSRQGKWEQY
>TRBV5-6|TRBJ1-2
ASSLIDRSYP
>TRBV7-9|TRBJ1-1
ASTTTGTKGTEAF